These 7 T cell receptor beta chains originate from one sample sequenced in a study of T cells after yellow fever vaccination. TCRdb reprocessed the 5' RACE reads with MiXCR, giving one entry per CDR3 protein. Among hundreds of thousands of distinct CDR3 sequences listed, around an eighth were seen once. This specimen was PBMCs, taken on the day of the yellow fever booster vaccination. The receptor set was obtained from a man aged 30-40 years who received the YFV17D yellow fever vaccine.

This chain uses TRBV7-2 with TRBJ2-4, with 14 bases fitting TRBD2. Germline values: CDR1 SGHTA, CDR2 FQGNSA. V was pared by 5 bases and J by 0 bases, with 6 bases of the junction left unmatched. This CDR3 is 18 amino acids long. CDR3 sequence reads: CASSLPGLAGVAKNIQYF. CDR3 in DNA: TGTGCCAGCAGCCTACCGGGACTAGCGGGAGTAGCCAAAAACATTCAGTACTTC.

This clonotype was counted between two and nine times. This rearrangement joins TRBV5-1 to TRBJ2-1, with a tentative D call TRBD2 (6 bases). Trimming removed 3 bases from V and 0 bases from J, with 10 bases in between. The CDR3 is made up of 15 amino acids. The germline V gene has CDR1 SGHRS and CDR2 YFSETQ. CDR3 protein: CASSWGGNSYNEQFF. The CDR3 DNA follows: TGCGCCAGCAGCTGGGGCGGGAACTCCTACAATGAGCAGTTCTTC.

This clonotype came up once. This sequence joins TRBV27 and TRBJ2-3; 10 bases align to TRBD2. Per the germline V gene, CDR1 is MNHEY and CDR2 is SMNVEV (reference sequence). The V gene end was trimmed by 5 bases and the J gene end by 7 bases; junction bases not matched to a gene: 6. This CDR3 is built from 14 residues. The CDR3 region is CASSPGLAPNTQYF. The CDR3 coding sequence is TGTGCCAGCAGTCCGGGACTAGCGCCGAATACGCAGTATTTT.

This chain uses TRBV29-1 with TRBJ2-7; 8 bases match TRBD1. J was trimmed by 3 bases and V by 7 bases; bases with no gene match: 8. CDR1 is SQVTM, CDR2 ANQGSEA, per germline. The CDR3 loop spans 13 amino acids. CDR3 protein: CSAEAGGDYEQYF. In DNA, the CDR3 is TGCAGCGCCGAAGCAGGGGGCGACTACGAGCAGTACTTC.

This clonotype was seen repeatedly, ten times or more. The CDR3 DNA sequence: TGTGCCAGCAGTTACTCGACCGGGGACGGGGAGCTGTTTTTT. Residues: CASSYSTGDGELFF. This chain links TRBV6-2 or TRBV6-3 with TRBJ2-2; D is perhaps TRBD2 (5 bases). CDR1 and CDR2 from the germline V gene are MNHEY and SVGEGT. Trimming stripped 0 bases from V and 7 bases from J, with 9 bases between. This CDR3 has 14 amino acids.

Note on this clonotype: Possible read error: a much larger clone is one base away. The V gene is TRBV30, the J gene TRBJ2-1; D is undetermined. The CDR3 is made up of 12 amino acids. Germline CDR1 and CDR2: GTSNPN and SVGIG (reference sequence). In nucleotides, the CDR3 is TGTGCCTCGAGTATCGCCAGAAATGAGCAGTTCTTC. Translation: CASSIARNEQFF.

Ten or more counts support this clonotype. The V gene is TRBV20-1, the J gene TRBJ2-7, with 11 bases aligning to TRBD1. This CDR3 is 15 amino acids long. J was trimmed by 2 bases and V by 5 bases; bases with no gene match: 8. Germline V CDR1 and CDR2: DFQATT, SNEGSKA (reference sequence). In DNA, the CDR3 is TGCAGTGCTCGTCCCGGGACAGGGGGGACCTACGAGCAGTACTTC. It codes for CSARPGTGGTYEQYF.